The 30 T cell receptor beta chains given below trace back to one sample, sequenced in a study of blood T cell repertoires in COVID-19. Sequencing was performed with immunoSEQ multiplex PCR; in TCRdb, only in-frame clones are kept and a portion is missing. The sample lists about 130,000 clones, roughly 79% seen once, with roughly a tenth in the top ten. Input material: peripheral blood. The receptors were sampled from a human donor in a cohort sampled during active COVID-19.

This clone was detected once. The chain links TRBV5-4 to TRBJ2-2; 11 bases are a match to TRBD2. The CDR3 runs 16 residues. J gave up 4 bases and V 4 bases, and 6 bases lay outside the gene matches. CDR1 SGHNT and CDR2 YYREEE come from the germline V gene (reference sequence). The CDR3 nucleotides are TGTGCCAGCAGCCCAGGACTAGCGGGCGGCACCGGGGAGCTGTTTTTT. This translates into CASSPGLAGGTGELFF.

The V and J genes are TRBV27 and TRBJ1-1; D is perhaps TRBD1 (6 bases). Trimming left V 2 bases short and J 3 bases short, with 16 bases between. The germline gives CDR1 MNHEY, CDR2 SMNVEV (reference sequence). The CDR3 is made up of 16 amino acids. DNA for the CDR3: TGTGCCAGCAGTTTAAGGGCAGGGGTATTCTACACTGAAGCTTTCTTT. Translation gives CASSLRAGVFYTEAFF.

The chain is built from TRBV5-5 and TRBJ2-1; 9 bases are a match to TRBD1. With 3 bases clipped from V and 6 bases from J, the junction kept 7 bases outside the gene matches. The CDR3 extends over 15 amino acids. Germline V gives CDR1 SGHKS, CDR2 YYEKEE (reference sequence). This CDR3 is CASSWTGDTGNEQFF. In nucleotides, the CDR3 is TGTGCCAGCAGCTGGACAGGGGATACGGGCAATGAGCAGTTCTTC.

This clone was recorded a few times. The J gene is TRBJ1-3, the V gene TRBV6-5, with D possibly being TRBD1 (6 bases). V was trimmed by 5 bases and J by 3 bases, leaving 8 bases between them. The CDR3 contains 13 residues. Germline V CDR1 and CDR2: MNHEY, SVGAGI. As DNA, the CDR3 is TGTGCCAGCAGTCAGGGGAGTGGAAACACCATATATTTT. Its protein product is CASSQGSGNTIYF.

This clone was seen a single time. The chain's CDR3 is CASSFQGHTEAFF. The CDR3 nucleotides are TGTGCCAGCAGCTTCCAGGGGCACACTGAAGCTTTCTTT. The rearrangement joins TRBV5-5 to TRBJ1-1; possibly TRBD1 for D (6 bases). The CDR3 has 13 residues. Germline V gives CDR1 SGHKS, CDR2 YYEKEE (reference sequence). V lost 2 bases to trimming and J lost 3 bases, with 8 bases between them.

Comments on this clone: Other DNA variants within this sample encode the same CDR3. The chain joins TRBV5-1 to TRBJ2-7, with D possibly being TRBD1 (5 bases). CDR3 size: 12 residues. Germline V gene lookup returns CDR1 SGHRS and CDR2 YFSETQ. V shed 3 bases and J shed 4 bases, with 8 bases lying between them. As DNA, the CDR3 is TGCGCCAGCAGCTCCGACAGTTACGAGCAGTACTTC. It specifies CASSSDSYEQYF. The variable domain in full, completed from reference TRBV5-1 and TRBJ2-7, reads KAGVTQTPRYLIKTRGQQVTLSCSPISGHRSVSWYQQTPGQGLQFLFEYFSETQRNKGNFPGRFSGRQFSNSRSEMNVSTLELGDSALYLCASSSDSYEQYFGPGTRLTVT.

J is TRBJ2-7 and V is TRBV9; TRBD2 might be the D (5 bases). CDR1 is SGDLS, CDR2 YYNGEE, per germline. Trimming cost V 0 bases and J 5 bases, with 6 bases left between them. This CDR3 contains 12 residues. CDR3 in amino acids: CASSVGGHEQYF. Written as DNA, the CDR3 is TGTGCCAGCAGCGTAGGAGGGCACGAGCAGTACTTC.

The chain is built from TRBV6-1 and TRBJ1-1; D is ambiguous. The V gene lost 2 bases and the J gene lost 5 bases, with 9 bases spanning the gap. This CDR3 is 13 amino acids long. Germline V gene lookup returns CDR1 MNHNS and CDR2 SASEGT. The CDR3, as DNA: TGTGCCAGCAGTGAAACTTGGGCTACTGAAGCTTTCTTT. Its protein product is CASSETWATEAFF.

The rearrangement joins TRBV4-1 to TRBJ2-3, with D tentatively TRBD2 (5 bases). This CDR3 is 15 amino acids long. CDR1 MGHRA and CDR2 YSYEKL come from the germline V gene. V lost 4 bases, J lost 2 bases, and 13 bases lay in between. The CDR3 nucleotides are TGCGCCAGCAGCCTTAGAGGGTGGCCCACAGATACGCAGTATTTT. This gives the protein CASSLRGWPTDTQYF.

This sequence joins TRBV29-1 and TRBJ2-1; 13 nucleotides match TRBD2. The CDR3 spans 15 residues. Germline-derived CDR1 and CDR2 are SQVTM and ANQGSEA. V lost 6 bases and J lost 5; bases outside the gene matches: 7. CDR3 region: CSVWTSGGLDNEQFF. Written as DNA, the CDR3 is TGCAGCGTCTGGACTAGCGGGGGCCTCGACAATGAGCAGTTCTTC.

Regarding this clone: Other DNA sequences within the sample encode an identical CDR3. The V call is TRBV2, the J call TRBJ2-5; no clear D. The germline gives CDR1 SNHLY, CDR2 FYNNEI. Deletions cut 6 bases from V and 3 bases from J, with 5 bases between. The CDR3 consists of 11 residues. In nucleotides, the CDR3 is TGTGCCAGCAGCCCCGAAGAGACCCAGTACTTC. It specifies CASSPEETQYF.

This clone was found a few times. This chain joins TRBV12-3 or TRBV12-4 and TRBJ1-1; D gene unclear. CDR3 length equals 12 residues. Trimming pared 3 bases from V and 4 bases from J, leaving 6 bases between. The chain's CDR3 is CASSLSRTEAFF. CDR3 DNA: TGTGCCAGCAGTTTGAGTCGCACTGAAGCTTTCTTT.

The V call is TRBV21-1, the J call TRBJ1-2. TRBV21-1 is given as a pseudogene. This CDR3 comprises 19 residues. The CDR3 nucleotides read TGTGCCAGCAGCAAAGTCTTTGTTTCCCCTGGGGGGTTGTCTCATGGCTACACCTTC. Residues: CASSKVFVSPGGLSHGYTF.

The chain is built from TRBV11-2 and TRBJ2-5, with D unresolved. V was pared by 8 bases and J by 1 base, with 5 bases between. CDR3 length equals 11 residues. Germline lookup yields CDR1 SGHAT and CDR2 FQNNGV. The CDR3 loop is CASLIQETQYF. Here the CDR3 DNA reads TGTGCCAGCCTAATCCAAGAGACCCAGTACTTC.

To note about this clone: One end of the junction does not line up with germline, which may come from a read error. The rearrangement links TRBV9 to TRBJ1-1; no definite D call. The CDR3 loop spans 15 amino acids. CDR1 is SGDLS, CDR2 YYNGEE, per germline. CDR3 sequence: CASSALQNMNAEAFF. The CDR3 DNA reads TGTGCCAGCAGCGCCTTACAGAATATGAACGCTGAAGCTTTCTTT.

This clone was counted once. The CDR3 bases are TGTGCCAGCAGCGTAGCCGGGACTAGCGGGGAGACCCAGTACTTC. As protein: CASSVAGTSGETQYF. The chain couples TRBV9 to TRBJ2-5; TRBD2 matches 12 bases. The length of the CDR3 is 15 residues. V was pared by 0 bases and J by 5 bases, with 2 bases of the junction left unmatched. Germline lookup yields CDR1 SGDLS and CDR2 YYNGEE. Filled out from reference TRBV9 and TRBJ2-5, the complete variable domain reads DSGVTQTPKHLITATGQRVTLRCSPRSGDLSVYWYQQSLDQGLQFLIQYYNGEERAKGNILERFSAQQFPDLHSELNLSSLELGDSALYFCASSVAGTSGETQYFGPGTRLLVL.

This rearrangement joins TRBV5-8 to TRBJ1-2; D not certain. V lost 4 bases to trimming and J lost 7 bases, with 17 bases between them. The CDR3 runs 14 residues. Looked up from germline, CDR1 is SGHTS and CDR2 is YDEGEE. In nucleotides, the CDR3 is TGTGCCAGCAGCGCTGAGGGCGTAGCGTCTGGCTACACCTTC. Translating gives CASSAEGVASGYTF.

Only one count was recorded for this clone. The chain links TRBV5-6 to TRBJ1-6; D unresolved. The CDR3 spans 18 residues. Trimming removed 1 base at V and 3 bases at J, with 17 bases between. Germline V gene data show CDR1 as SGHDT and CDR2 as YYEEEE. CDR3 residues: CASSLKAGQPFYNSPLHF. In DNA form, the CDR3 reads TGTGCCAGCAGCTTGAAGGCGGGCCAGCCCTTCTATAATTCACCCCTCCACTTT.

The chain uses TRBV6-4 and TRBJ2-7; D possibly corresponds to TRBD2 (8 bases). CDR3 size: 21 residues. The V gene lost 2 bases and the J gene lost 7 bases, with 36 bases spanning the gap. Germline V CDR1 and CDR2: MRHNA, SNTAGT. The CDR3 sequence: CASSDPTHQWEGASGGGEQYF. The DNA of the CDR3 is TGTGCCAGCAGTGACCCGACACACCAATGGGAGGGGGCAAGCGGGGGAGGGGAGCAGTACTTC.

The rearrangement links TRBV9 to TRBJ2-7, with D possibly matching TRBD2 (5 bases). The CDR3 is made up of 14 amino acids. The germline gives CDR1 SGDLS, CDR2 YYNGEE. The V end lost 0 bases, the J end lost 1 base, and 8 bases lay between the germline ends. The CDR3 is CASSVGRDSYEQYF. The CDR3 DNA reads TGTGCCAGCAGCGTAGGTCGGGATTCCTACGAGCAGTACTTC. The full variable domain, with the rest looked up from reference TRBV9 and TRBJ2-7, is DSGVTQTPKHLITATGQRVTLRCSPRSGDLSVYWYQQSLDQGLQFLIQYYNGEERAKGNILERFSAQQFPDLHSELNLSSLELGDSALYFCASSVGRDSYEQYFGPGTRLTVT.

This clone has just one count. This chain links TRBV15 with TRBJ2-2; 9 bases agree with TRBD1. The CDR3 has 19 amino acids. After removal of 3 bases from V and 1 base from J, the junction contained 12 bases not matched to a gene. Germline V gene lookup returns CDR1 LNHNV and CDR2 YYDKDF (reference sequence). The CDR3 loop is CATSSRGQGKVGNTGELFF. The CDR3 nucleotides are TGTGCCACCAGCAGTCGAGGACAGGGGAAAGTAGGGAACACCGGGGAGCTGTTTTTT.

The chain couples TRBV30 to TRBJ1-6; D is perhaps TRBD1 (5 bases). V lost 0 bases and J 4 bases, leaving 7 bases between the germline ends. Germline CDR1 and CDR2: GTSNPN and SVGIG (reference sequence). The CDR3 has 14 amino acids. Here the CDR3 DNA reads TGTGCCTGGAGTGTGACAGATTATAATTCACCCCTCCACTTT. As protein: CAWSVTDYNSPLHF.

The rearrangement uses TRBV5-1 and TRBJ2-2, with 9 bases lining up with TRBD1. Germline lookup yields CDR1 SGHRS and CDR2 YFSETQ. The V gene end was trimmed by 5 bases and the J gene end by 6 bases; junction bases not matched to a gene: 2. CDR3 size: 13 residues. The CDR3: CASRDRGAGELFF. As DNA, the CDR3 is TGCGCCAGCAGGGACAGGGGTGCCGGGGAGCTGTTTTTT.

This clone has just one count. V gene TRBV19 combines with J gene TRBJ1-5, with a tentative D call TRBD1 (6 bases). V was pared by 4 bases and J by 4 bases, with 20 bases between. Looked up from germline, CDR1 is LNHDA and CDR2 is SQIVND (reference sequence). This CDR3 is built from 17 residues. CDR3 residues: CASSTWAGAIPNQPQHF. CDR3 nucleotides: TGTGCCAGTAGTACCTGGGCGGGGGCTATCCCTAATCAGCCCCAGCATTTT.

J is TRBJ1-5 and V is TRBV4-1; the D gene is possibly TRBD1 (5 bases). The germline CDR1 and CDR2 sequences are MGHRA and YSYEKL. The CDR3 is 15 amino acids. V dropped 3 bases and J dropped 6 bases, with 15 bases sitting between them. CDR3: CASSQGGGRRQPQHF. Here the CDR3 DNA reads TGCGCCAGCAGCCAGGGGGGGGGAAGACGTCAGCCCCAGCATTTT.

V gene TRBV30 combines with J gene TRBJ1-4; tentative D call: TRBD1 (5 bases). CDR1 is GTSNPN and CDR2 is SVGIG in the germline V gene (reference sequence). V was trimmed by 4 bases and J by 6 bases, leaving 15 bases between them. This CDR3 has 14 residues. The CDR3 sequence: CAWNSGGQDEKLFF. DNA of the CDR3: TGTGCCTGGAATTCGGGGGGTCAGGATGAAAAACTGTTTTTT.

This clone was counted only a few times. The CDR3 loop reads CASSLSGGATNEQYF. CDR3 bases: TGCGCCAGCAGCCTCAGCGGGGGAGCGACGAACGAGCAGTACTTC. The rearrangement uses TRBV5-1 and TRBJ2-7; 8 bases are a match to TRBD2. The CDR3 has 15 residues. V shed 4 bases, J shed 5 bases, and the junction held 11 bases outside the gene matches. Germline V gene data show CDR1 as SGHRS and CDR2 as YFSETQ.

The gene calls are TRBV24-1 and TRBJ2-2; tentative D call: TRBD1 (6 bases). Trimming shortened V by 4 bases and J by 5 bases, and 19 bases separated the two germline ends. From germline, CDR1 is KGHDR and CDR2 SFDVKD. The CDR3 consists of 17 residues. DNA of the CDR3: TGTGCCACCAGTGAACTTGCTCCGGACAGTCGAACCGGGGAGCTGTTTTTT. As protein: CATSELAPDSRTGELFF.

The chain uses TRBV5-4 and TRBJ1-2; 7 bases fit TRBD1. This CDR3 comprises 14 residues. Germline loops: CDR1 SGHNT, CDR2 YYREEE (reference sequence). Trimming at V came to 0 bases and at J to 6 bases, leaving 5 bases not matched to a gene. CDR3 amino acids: CASSLDRGLDGYTF. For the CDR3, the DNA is TGTGCCAGCAGCTTGGACAGGGGCCTCGATGGCTACACCTTC.

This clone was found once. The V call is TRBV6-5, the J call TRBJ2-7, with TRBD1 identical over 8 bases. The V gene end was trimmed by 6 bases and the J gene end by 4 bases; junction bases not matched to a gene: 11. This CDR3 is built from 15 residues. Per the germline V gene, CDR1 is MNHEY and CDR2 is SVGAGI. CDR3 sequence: CASSISLTGGYEQYF. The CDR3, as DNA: TGTGCCAGCAGCATATCCCTAACAGGGGGATACGAGCAGTACTTC.